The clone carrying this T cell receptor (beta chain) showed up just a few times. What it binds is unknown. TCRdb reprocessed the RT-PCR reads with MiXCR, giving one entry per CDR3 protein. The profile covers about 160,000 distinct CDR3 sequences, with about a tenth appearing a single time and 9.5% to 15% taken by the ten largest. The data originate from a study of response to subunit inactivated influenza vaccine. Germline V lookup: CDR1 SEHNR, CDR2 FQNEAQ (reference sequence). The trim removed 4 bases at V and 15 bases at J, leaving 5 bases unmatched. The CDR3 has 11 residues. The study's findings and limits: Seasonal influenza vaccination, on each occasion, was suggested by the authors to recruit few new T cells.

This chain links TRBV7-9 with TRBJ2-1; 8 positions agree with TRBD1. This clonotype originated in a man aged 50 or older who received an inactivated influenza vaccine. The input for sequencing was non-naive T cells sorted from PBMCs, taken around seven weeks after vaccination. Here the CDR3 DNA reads TGTGCCAGCAGCTCCTCAGGGGGCCCGTTCTTC. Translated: CASSSSGGPFF.